The subject of this entry is one TCR beta chain. Its antigen remains unknown. CDR3 length: 17 amino acids. The V end was cut by 1 base, the J end by 1 base, with 13 bases between. Per germline, CDR1 SGHTA and CDR2 FQGNSA. Amplification of TCR alpha and beta CDR3 regions from RNA used iRepertoire nested multiplex PCR. One entry per CDR3 protein, called by TCRdb with MiXCR from the multiplex PCR reads. The sample carries more than 350,000 distinct CDR3 sequences, more than 35% recorded once. This entry belongs to a study of glioma-infiltrating T cells. Study as a whole: WHO grade II oligodendrogliomas or astrocytomas, plus non-recurrent WHO grade IV glioblastomas, were sampled.

Findings of the study overall: A blood CDR3 motif signature was depleted in highly divergent patients. Above-expected tissue-blood divergence occurred in all gliomas, most in low-grade ones.

V gene TRBV7-2 combines with J gene TRBJ2-2; D may be TRBD1 (5 bases). Source material: glioma tissue, nonneoplastic brain tissue, or PBMCs (not recorded which). The clonotype originates from a human donor with low-grade glioma or glioblastoma, undergoing nonglioma brain surgery, or in good health (not recorded which). The CDR3 loop is CASSLVRQGENTGELFF. DNA of the CDR3: TGTGCCAGCAGCTTAGTGAGGCAGGGCGAGAACACCGGGGAGCTGTTTTTT.